This TCR beta chain was obtained from a study of blood T cells in healthy people across ages. The CDR3 sequence is 11 residues long. Germline CDR1 is MDHEN and CDR2 is SYDVKM. On this clonotype: An end of the junction does not agree with germline; a read error may underlie this.

Using a J-beta primer mix together with a sample-barcoded 5' primer, a second PCR was run for roughly 7 to 11 cycles. TCRdb reanalysed the 5' RACE reads using MiXCR and keeps one entry per CDR3 protein. The sample holds roughly 800,000 distinct CDR3 sequences, roughly 64% seen once. Source material: blood. This receptor was identified in a man aged 30 to 45 in good health. V is TRBV28 and J is TRBJ1-5; D ambiguous. The CDR3 spells CASSIYQSQHF. CDR3 in DNA: TGTGCCAGCAGTATCTATCAGTCCCAGCATTTT.